What follows are 23 T cell receptor beta chains derived from one specimen sequenced in a study of cytomegalovirus exposure and HLA in healthy donors. PCR amplification relied on 60 Vbeta primers (plus 13 Jbeta primers). Measured with immunoSEQ multiplex PCR; TCRdb has only the in-frame clones, and not every one. The table for this sample gives 100,000 to 150,000 clones. The sample consisted of PBMCs. These receptors came from a woman in her thirties or forties in good health and CMV-seronegative.

The rearrangement joins TRBV5-1 to TRBJ2-2; TRBD2 matches at 7 bases. This CDR3 is 17 amino acids long. Germline loops: CDR1 SGHRS, CDR2 YFSETQ. Trimming cost V 2 bases and J 2 bases; bases outside gene matches: 9. CDR3 sequence: CASSLPPASGNTGELFF. CDR3 coding DNA: TGCGCCAGCAGCTTACCGCCGGCTAGCGGTAACACCGGGGAGCTGTTTTTT.

CDR3 amino acids: CASTRGLGFMTQYF. The CDR3, as DNA: TGTGCCAGCACCCGGGGACTAGGATTTATGACCCAGTACTTC. V usage is TRBV6-5 and J usage is TRBJ2-5; the match to TRBD2 covers 8 bases. This CDR3 contains 14 residues. Germline CDR1 MNHEY, CDR2 SVGAGI. After removal of 7 bases from V and 7 bases from J, the junction contained 11 bases not matched to a gene.

J is TRBJ1-4 and V is TRBV29-1; D is ambiguous. CDR1 and CDR2 from the germline V gene are SQVTM and ANQGSEA. V shed 4 bases and J shed 5 bases, with 5 bases lying between them. This CDR3 spans 11 amino acids. Here the CDR3 DNA reads TGCAGCGTTGTCAGGAATGAAAAACTGTTTTTT. Encoded protein: CSVVRNEKLFF.

The chain is built from TRBV4-2 and TRBJ1-4; D perhaps matches TRBD1 (6 bases). The germline V gene has CDR1 LGHNA and CDR2 YNFKEQ. With 5 bases removed from V and 5 bases from J, the gap between germline ends came to 21 bases. The CDR3 sequence is 17 residues long. CDR3 protein: CASSSNPAGAQNEKLFF. For the CDR3, the DNA is TGTGCCAGCAGCTCTAACCCGGCAGGGGCGCAGAATGAAAAACTGTTTTTT.

The chain joins TRBV14 to TRBJ2-7; the match to TRBD1 covers 8 bases. The CDR3 spans 14 residues. V trimming: 4 bases; J trimming: 3 bases; junction bases outside the gene matches: 5. Germline V gene data show CDR1 as SGHDN and CDR2 as FVKESK. CDR3 in amino acids: CASSPTGAFYEQYF. Written as DNA, the CDR3 is TGTGCCAGCAGCCCGACAGGGGCCTTCTACGAGCAGTACTTC.

The genes are TRBV19 and TRBJ1-1; D is uncertain. There are 17 residues in the CDR3. V lost 5 bases and J lost 4, with 23 bases in between. Germline assignment: CDR1 LNHDA and CDR2 SQIVND (reference sequence). Here the CDR3 reads CASSYRPWSTSITEAFF. The CDR3 region has the DNA TGTGCCAGTAGTTACAGACCGTGGTCGACGAGCATCACTGAAGCTTTCTTT.

The V call is TRBV15, the J call TRBJ1-4; D uncertain. The CDR3 sequence is 12 residues long. V shed 5 bases and J shed 7 bases, with 8 bases lying between them. The germline V gene encodes CDR1 LNHNV and CDR2 YYDKDF (reference sequence). In nucleotides, the CDR3 is TGTGCCACCAGCCTGCCGGTTGAAAAACTGTTTTTT. It translates to CATSLPVEKLFF.

The V call is TRBV5-6, the J call TRBJ1-3, with D hard to call. Germline V gene data show CDR1 as SGHDT and CDR2 as YYEEEE. This CDR3 region has 13 residues. Trimming removed 4 bases from V and 8 bases from J, with 13 bases in between. This CDR3 reads CASSRRRPDTIYF. As DNA, the CDR3 is TGTGCCAGCAGCCGACGGAGGCCGGACACCATATATTTT. Full variable domain (remainder filled in from reference TRBV5-6 and TRBJ1-3): DAGVTQSPTHLIKTRGQQVTLRCSPKSGHDTVSWYQQALGQGPQFIFQYYEEEERQRGNFPDRFSGHQFPNYSSELNVNALLLGDSALYLCASSRRRPDTIYFGEGSWLTVV.

The CDR3: CASSYSQMNTEAFF. CDR3 nucleotides: TGTGCCAGCAGTTACTCCCAAATGAACACTGAAGCTTTCTTT. The chain joins TRBV6-5 to TRBJ1-1; D is ambiguous. The CDR3 loop spans 14 amino acids. Germline lookup yields CDR1 MNHEY and CDR2 SVGAGI. V was trimmed by 0 bases and J by 0 bases, leaving 5 bases between them.

The V gene is TRBV29-1, the J gene TRBJ1-1; perhaps TRBD1 as D (5 bases). The CDR3 spans 13 residues. With 6 bases removed from V and 1 base from J, the gap between germline ends came to 12 bases. The germline gives CDR1 SQVTM, CDR2 ANQGSEA. The CDR3 reads CSVKLTGNTEAFF. CDR3 coding DNA: TGCAGCGTAAAATTAACAGGGAACACTGAAGCTTTCTTT.

The V gene is TRBV14, the J gene TRBJ2-4; D might be TRBD2 (5 bases). The CDR3 spans 14 residues. Germline V gene sequence: CDR1 SGHDN, CDR2 FVKESK. Deletions cut 3 bases from V and 0 bases from J, with 6 bases between. In nucleotides, the CDR3 is TGTGCCAGCAGCCACGGGGAAGCCAAAAACATTCAGTACTTC. It codes for CASSHGEAKNIQYF.

CDR3 nucleotide sequence: TGCGCCAGCAGCTTGCCCCAAATCATGAACACTGAAGCTTTCTTT. It specifies CASSLPQIMNTEAFF. The rearrangement links TRBV5-1 to TRBJ1-1; no clear D. V lost 1 base to trimming and J lost 0 bases, with 10 bases between them. The germline V gene encodes CDR1 SGHRS and CDR2 YFSETQ. CDR3 length: 15 residues.

The V gene is TRBV6-5, the J gene TRBJ1-5, with 7 nucleotides matching TRBD1. The germline gives CDR1 MNHEY, CDR2 SVGAGI. The CDR3 has 14 residues. The ends lost 5 bases at V and 4 bases at J; junction bases unmatched: 5. The CDR3: CASSRGQVNQPQHF. The CDR3 bases are TGTGCCAGCAGTAGAGGACAGGTAAATCAGCCCCAGCATTTT.

J is TRBJ1-5 and V is TRBV6-5; D perhaps matches TRBD1 (5 bases). Germline V lookup: CDR1 MNHEY, CDR2 SVGAGI. CDR3 length: 14 amino acids. V lost 2 bases, J lost 7 bases, and 12 bases lay in between. The CDR3 DNA reads as TGTGCCAGCAGTTACCGGCGGGAGGGGCAGCCCCAGCATTTT. Protein sequence: CASSYRREGQPQHF.

V and J are TRBV4-3 and TRBJ2-2; the D gene is possibly TRBD2 (5 bases). This CDR3 region has 17 residues. CDR1 LGHNA and CDR2 YSLEER come from the germline V gene. The V gene lost 1 base and the J gene lost 4 bases, with 16 bases spanning the gap. Here the CDR3 reads CASSQGNPLEATGELFF. The CDR3 DNA is TGCGCCAGCAGCCAAGGAAATCCACTAGAGGCCACCGGGGAGCTGTTTTTT.

The CDR3 here is CASSLSEWRGGGTEAFF. The DNA of the CDR3 is TGCGCCAGCAGCTTGAGCGAATGGCGGGGTGGCGGCACTGAAGCTTTCTTT. The J gene is TRBJ1-1, the V gene TRBV5-1; no firm D call. The V end was cut by 1 base, the J end by 4 bases, with 20 bases between. The CDR3 spans 17 residues. Germline V CDR1 and CDR2: SGHRS, YFSETQ.

The chain links TRBV28 to TRBJ1-5, with 8 bases fitting TRBD1. CDR3 length: 14 residues. The V gene end was trimmed by 7 bases and the J gene end by 6 bases; junction bases not matched to a gene: 8. Germline-derived CDR1 and CDR2 are MDHEN and SYDVKM. CDR3 nucleotide sequence: TGTGCCAGCACTTTTCAGGGGGCGCCTCAGCCCCAGCATTTT. Encoded protein: CASTFQGAPQPQHF.

Regarding this clone: The missing conserved phenylalanine or tryptophan at the end of this CDR3 makes a read error likely. The chain recombines TRBV6-5 with TRBJ1-1; tentative D call: TRBD1 (6 bases). Germline V gives CDR1 MNHEY, CDR2 SVGAGI. The length of the CDR3 is 15 residues. Trimming took 0 bases from V and 6 from J, leaving 14 bases between them. CDR3 nucleotide sequence: TGTGCCAGCAGTTACTCGAGGCAGGGGTCCTCTGAAGCTTTCCTT. Protein sequence: CASSYSRQGSSEAFL.

The V call is TRBV6-6, the J call TRBJ1-3; TRBD1 matches at 7 bases. The CDR3 contains 15 residues. The V gene's germline CDR1 is MNHNY and CDR2 SVGAGI (reference sequence). Trimming at V came to 6 bases and at J to 0 bases, leaving 5 bases not matched to a gene. CDR3 coding DNA: TGTGCCAGCAGCCGCACAGGGGACTCTGGAAACACCATATATTTT. This translates into CASSRTGDSGNTIYF.

The chain couples TRBV6-1 to TRBJ1-2; D perhaps matches TRBD1 (5 bases). The V and J ends lost 8 bases and 0 bases respectively, with 10 bases between them. Germline V gives CDR1 MNHNS, CDR2 SASEGT. The CDR3 is 13 residues long. CDR3 sequence (DNA): TGTGCCAGCGGGGCCGGGCCTAACTATGGCTACACCTTC. Protein product: CASGAGPNYGYTF.

The rearrangement uses TRBV7-2 and TRBJ1-2; D is undetermined. The V end was cut by 3 bases, the J end by 7 bases, with 21 bases between. The CDR3 is 16 amino acids. Germline V lookup: CDR1 SGHTA, CDR2 FQGNSA. CDR3 protein: CASSFTSRIRFRGYTF. In DNA form, the CDR3 reads TGTGCCAGCAGCTTCACCAGTAGGATCAGGTTTCGTGGCTACACCTTC.

The J gene is TRBJ1-2, the V gene TRBV5-4, with a possible D match to TRBD1 (5 bases). This CDR3 has 14 amino acids. Germline loops: CDR1 SGHNT, CDR2 YYREEE (reference sequence). Trimming took off 2 bases at V and 7 bases at J, with 15 bases between the two ends. The CDR3 DNA sequence: TGTGCCAGCAGCTTTGATGGGGGGTCCAGTGGCTACACCTTC. Its protein is CASSFDGGSSGYTF.

CDR3 region: CASLTTGSTEAFF. In nucleotides, the CDR3 is TGTGCCAGCCTAACGACAGGGTCGACTGAAGCTTTCTTT. The genes are TRBV28 and TRBJ1-1, with 7 bases matching TRBD1. Trimming removed 8 bases from V and 5 bases from J; junction bases left unmatched: 8. The CDR3 length is 13 residues. Germline assignment: CDR1 MDHEN and CDR2 SYDVKM.